The 8 T cell receptor beta chains given below trace back to one sample, sequenced in a study of CD8 T cells in Susac syndrome. An amount of RNA that ranged from roughly 0.5 to 1 ug was reverse transcribed with random hexamers. Using its own MiXCR run on the immunoSEQ multiplex PCR reads, TCRdb lists one record per CDR3 protein. The sample records 200,000 to 250,000 distinct CDR3 sequences, roughly 90% being singletons. The sequenced material came from CD8+ T cells from PBMCs. The receptors come from a human donor with multiple sclerosis.

The V gene is TRBV20-1, the J gene TRBJ1-1; the D is unclear. V was cut by 3 bases and J by 3 bases, with 14 bases left in between. The CDR3 has 14 amino acids. Germline V lookup: CDR1 DFQATT, CDR2 SNEGSKA (reference sequence). The CDR3 spells CSASSDGGYTEAFF. The DNA for the CDR3 is TGCAGTGCTAGCTCAGACGGAGGCTACACTGAAGCTTTCTTT.

The chain carries TRBV30 and TRBJ1-4; D is undetermined. CDR3 length equals 13 residues. CDR1 is GTSNPN, CDR2 SVGIG, per germline (reference sequence). Trimming pared 3 bases from V and 3 bases from J, leaving 8 bases between. CDR3 coding DNA: TGTGCCTGGAGGGAGTTGGCTAATGAAAAACTGTTTTTT. Translating gives CAWRELANEKLFF.

The chain employs TRBV6-5 and TRBJ1-1; the D gene is possibly TRBD1 (6 bases). Germline loops: CDR1 MNHEY, CDR2 SVGAGI. The CDR3 sequence is 15 residues long. V lost 6 bases, J lost 3 bases, and 17 bases lay in between. CDR3 protein: CASRFMGGAYTEAFF. CDR3 in DNA: TGTGCCAGCAGATTTATGGGGGGGGCCTACACTGAAGCTTTCTTT.

The rearrangement joins TRBV29-1 to TRBJ2-1; D unclear. From germline, CDR1 is SQVTM and CDR2 ANQGSEA. With 3 bases removed from V and 2 bases from J, the gap between germline ends came to 8 bases. There are 13 residues in the CDR3. The CDR3 DNA reads as TGCAGCGTTGACACCACAACCTACAATGAGCAGTTCTTC. Translated: CSVDTTTYNEQFF.

This clonotype was seen only once. The CDR3 DNA reads TGTGCCAGCAGCCCAGACATCTGGAACGAGCAGTACTTC. The encoded protein is CASSPDIWNEQYF. This chain uses TRBV4-2 with TRBJ2-7; no definite D call. Per germline, CDR1 LGHNA and CDR2 YNFKEQ. Deletions cut 4 bases from V and 5 bases from J, with 12 bases between. The CDR3 is made up of 13 amino acids.

This chain connects TRBV4-3 to TRBJ1-1, with D unresolved. The germline V gene has CDR1 LGHNA and CDR2 YSLEER. Trimming removed 3 bases at V and 3 bases at J, with 11 bases between. CDR3 length: 14 residues. This CDR3 is CASSQGTDDTEAFF. CDR3 nucleotide sequence: TGCGCCAGCAGCCAGGGTACAGATGACACTGAAGCTTTCTTT.

CDR3 residues: CASSLSVPGELFF. The CDR3 DNA reads as TGTGCCAGCAGTTTATCGGTCCCCGGGGAGCTGTTTTTT. The V gene is TRBV12-3 or TRBV12-4, the J gene TRBJ2-2; D unresolved. This CDR3 has 13 residues. V was cut by 2 bases and J by 6 bases, with 7 bases left in between.

The count of this clonotype is one. The chain links TRBV29-1 to TRBJ1-1, with 7 bases identical to TRBD1. Germline CDR1 reads SQVTM; CDR2 reads ANQGSEA. V gave up 4 bases and J gave up 0 bases; unmatched junction bases: 14. The CDR3 contains 17 residues. The CDR3 nucleotides read TGCAGCGTTGCCCCTGGACAGGTCCCGTCAGTGAACACTGAAGCTTTCTTT. Its translation is CSVAPGQVPSVNTEAFF.